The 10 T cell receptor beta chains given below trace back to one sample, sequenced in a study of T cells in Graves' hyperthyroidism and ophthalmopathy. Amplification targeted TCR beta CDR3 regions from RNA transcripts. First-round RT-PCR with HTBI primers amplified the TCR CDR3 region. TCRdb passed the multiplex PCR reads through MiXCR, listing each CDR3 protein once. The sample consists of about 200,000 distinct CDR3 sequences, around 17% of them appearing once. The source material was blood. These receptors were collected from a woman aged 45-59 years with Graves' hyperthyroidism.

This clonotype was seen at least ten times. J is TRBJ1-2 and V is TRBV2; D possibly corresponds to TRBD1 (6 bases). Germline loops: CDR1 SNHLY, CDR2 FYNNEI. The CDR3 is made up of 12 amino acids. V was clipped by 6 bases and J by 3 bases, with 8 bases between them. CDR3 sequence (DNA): TGTGCCAGCAGGCGACAGGACTATGGCTACACCTTC. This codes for CASRRQDYGYTF.

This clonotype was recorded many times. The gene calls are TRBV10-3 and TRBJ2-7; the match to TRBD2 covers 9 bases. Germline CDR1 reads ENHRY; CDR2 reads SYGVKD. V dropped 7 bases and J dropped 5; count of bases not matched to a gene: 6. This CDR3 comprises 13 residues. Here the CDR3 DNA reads TGTGCCATCACCGGGACTAGCCGGAACGAGCAGTACTTC. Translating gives CAITGTSRNEQYF.

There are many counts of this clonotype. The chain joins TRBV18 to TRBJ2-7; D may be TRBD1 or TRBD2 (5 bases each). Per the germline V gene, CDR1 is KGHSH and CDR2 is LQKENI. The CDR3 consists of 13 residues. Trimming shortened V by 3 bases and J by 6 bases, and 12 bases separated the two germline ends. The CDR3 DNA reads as TGTGCCAGCTCACCGGAAGAGGGGCGCGAGCAGTACTTC. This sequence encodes CASSPEEGREQYF.

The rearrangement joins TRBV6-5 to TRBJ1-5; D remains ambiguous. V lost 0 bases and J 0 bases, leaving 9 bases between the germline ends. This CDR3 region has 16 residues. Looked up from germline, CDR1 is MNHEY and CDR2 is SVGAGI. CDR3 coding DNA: TGTGCCAGCAGTTACTCGCCGGAATATAGCAATCAGCCCCAGCATTTT. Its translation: CASSYSPEYSNQPQHF.

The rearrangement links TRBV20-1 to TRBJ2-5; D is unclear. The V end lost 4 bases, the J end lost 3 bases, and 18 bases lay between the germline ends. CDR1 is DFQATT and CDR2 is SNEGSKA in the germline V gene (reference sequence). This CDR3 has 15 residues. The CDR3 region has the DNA TGCAGTGCTACTACTCGAACAACTCCTAAAGAGACCCAGTACTTC. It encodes CSATTRTTPKETQYF.

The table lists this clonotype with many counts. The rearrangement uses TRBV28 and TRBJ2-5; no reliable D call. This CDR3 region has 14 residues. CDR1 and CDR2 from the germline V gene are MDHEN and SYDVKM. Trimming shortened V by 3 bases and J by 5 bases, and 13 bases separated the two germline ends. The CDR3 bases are TGTGCCAGCAGTTTTATCTCGACCGGGGAGACCCAGTACTTC. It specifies CASSFISTGETQYF.

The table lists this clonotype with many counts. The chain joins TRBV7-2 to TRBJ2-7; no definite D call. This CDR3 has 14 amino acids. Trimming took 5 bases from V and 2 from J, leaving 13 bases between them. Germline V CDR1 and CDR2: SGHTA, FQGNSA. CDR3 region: CASSRQDGPYEQYF. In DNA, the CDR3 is TGTGCCAGCAGCCGCCAAGACGGACCCTACGAGCAGTACTTC.

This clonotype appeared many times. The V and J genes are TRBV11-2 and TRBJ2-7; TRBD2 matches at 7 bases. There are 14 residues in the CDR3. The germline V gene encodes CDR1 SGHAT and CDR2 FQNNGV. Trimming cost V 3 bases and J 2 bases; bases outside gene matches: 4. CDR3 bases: TGTGCCAGCAGCTTTACGGGGGGTCCCTACGAGCAGTACTTC. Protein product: CASSFTGGPYEQYF.

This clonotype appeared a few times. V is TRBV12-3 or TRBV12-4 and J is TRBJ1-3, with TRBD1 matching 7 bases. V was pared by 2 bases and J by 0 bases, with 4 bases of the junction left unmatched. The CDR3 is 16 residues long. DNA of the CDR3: TGTGCCAGCAGTTTACGGACAGGCCTCTCTGGAAACACCATATATTTT. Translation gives CASSLRTGLSGNTIYF.

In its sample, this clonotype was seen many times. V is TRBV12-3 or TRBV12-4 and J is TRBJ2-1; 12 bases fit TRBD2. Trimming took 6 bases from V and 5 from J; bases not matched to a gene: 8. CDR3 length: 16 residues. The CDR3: CASSSRLAGVDNEQFF. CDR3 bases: TGTGCCAGCAGCTCCAGACTAGCGGGAGTCGACAATGAGCAGTTCTTC.